This T cell receptor beta chain was sequenced for a study of cytomegalovirus exposure and HLA in healthy donors. Study context: Caucasian-associated ancestry cluster membership applied to about 77% of several hundred genotyped donors.

Turning to this clone: The target antigen is unknown.

Trimming removed 0 bases from V and 5 bases from J, with 5 bases in between. Germline lookup yields CDR1 SNHLY and CDR2 FYNNEI. The CDR3 is 13 residues long. In the PCR, 60 Vbeta and 13 Jbeta primers were used. Measured with immunoSEQ multiplex PCR; TCRdb has only the in-frame clones, and not every one. This repertoire comprises some 120,000 clones; its ten largest clones make up approximately 2%. Findings and caveats of the study: Productive status was seen about 90% or about 30% of the time for most TCR beta V segments in an earlier analysis.

V usage is TRBV2 and J usage is TRBJ1-5, with D hard to call. The material sequenced was PBMCs. The source of this sequence is a man aged 35 to 55 in good health and CMV-seronegative. The DNA for the CDR3 is TGTGCCAGCAGTGAAGCGCGCTATCAGCCCCAGCATTTT. It is translated as CASSEARYQPQHF.